A single sample is the source of the 23 T cell receptor beta chains below, sequenced in a study of T cells in Graves' hyperthyroidism and ophthalmopathy. Regions amplified from RNA transcripts were the TCR beta CDR3 regions. First-round RT-PCR of the TCR CDR3 relied on the HTBI primer set. One entry per CDR3 protein results from TCRdb running MiXCR on the multiplex PCR reads. Here the sample spans around 350,000 distinct CDR3 sequences, approximately 25% being singletons. What was sequenced was blood. The receptors originated from a man aged 45 to 65 with Graves' hyperthyroidism.

A few counts support this clonotype. Written as DNA, the CDR3 is TGCGCCAGCAGTCGTTACAGGGGAGAGACCCAGTACTTC. This encodes CASSRYRGETQYF. V gene TRBV5-1 combines with J gene TRBJ2-5, with TRBD1 identical over 7 bases. The germline V gene encodes CDR1 SGHRS and CDR2 YFSETQ. The length of the CDR3 is 13 residues. The J segment lost 4 bases and the V segment lost 5 bases, leaving 5 bases of the junction unmatched.

This clonotype was recorded many times. The rearrangement links TRBV15 to TRBJ1-2, with no clear D. Germline lookup yields CDR1 LNHNV and CDR2 YYDKDF (reference sequence). The length of the CDR3 is 16 residues. The ends were cut back, 5 bases at V and 2 bases at J, with 18 bases in the middle. CDR3 region: CATSPSLKDVNYGYTF. CDR3 nucleotide sequence: TGTGCCACCAGCCCGTCATTGAAGGACGTGAACTATGGCTACACCTTC.

Only a few counts were recorded for this clonotype. The chain recombines TRBV28 with TRBJ2-6, with 8 bases lining up with TRBD2. CDR3 size: 15 residues. Germline trimming cut 7 bases from V and 2 bases from J; bases unmatched to any gene: 4. Germline-derived CDR1 and CDR2 are MDHEN and SYDVKM. CDR3 DNA sequence: TGTGCCAGCATCCCGGGGGGGGCTGGGGCCAACGTCCTGACTTTC. Its protein product is CASIPGGAGANVLTF.

This clonotype was observed a few times. The rearrangement links TRBV11-2 to TRBJ2-1; D ambiguous. The CDR3 is 16 residues long. V was pared by 5 bases and J by 8 bases, with 22 bases between. In germline, CDR1 is SGHAT, CDR2 FQNNGV. CDR3: CASSLPVGRSTDEQFF. Written as DNA, the CDR3 is TGTGCCAGCAGCCTCCCGGTTGGCAGGTCAACGGATGAGCAGTTCTTC.

This clonotype was detected ten times or more. The V gene is TRBV3-1, the J gene TRBJ1-1, with D uncertain. Looked up from germline, CDR1 is LGHDT and CDR2 is YNNKEL (reference sequence). The CDR3 sequence is 13 residues long. Trimming removed 4 bases from V and 7 bases from J, with 13 bases in between. As DNA, the CDR3 is TGTGCCAGCAGCCCGTACTCGGGGAGTGAAGCTTTCTTT. Its protein product is CASSPYSGSEAFF.

The rearrangement uses TRBV12-5 and TRBJ1-1; possible D gene TRBD1, 5 bases. Trimming took off 1 base at V and 6 bases at J, with 12 bases between the two ends. CDR3 length: 14 amino acids. Germline V lookup: CDR1 LGHNT, CDR2 FRNRAP. The CDR3 loop reads CASGLDQGSAEAFF. CDR3 DNA sequence: TGTGCTAGTGGTTTGGACCAGGGTTCGGCTGAAGCTTTCTTT.

This chain uses TRBV15 with TRBJ2-1; D is perhaps TRBD2 (5 bases). Trimming took off 1 base at V and 0 bases at J, with 10 bases between the two ends. Germline loops: CDR1 LNHNV, CDR2 YYDKDF (reference sequence). This CDR3 comprises 16 residues. Here the CDR3 reads CATSRGLASSYNEQFF. Written as DNA, the CDR3 is TGTGCCACCAGCAGAGGGTTAGCGAGCTCCTACAATGAGCAGTTCTTC.

The V and J genes are TRBV7-9 and TRBJ2-7; maybe TRBD2 (5 bases). The V and J ends lost 1 base and 2 bases respectively, with 9 bases between them. The CDR3 runs 14 residues. Germline assignment: CDR1 SEHNR and CDR2 FQNEAQ (reference sequence). The CDR3 nucleotides are TGTGCCAGCAGCTTAGGAGGGAGTCCCTACGAGCAGTACTTC. Amino acids: CASSLGGSPYEQYF. Drawing the rest from reference TRBV7-9 and TRBJ2-7, the complete variable domain is DTGVSQNPRHKITKRGQNVTFRCDPISEHNRLYWYRQTLGQGPEFLTYFQNEAQLEKSRLLSDRFSAERPKGSFSTLEIQRTEQGDSAMYLCASSLGGSPYEQYFGPGTRLTVT.

The chain is built from TRBV9 and TRBJ1-3; possible D gene TRBD1, 5 bases. The CDR3 sequence is 15 residues long. Germline-derived CDR1 and CDR2 are SGDLS and YYNGEE. Between the trimmed V and J ends, which lost 0 bases and 2 bases, there was a span of 9 bases. The CDR3 reads CASSVEAGAGNTIYF. CDR3 sequence (DNA): TGTGCCAGCAGCGTAGAAGCGGGGGCTGGAAACACCATATATTTT. Drawing the rest from reference TRBV9 and TRBJ1-3, the complete variable domain is DSGVTQTPKHLITATGQRVTLRCSPRSGDLSVYWYQQSLDQGLQFLIQYYNGEERAKGNILERFSAQQFPDLHSELNLSSLELGDSALYFCASSVEAGAGNTIYFGEGSWLTVV.

The J gene is TRBJ1-2, the V gene TRBV24-1; D gene uncertain. The CDR3 runs 14 residues. V gave up 6 bases and J gave up 2 bases, with 12 bases separating them. From germline, CDR1 is KGHDR and CDR2 SFDVKD. DNA for the CDR3: TGTGCCACCAGTTCCCCAGTTATGAACTATGGCTACACCTTC. It specifies CATSSPVMNYGYTF.

The V and J genes are TRBV9 and TRBJ2-2; no clear D gene. Germline V lookup: CDR1 SGDLS, CDR2 YYNGEE. V lost 0 bases to trimming and J lost 6 bases, with 3 bases between them. The CDR3 is 12 amino acids. The CDR3 here is CASSVAAGELFF. The DNA of the CDR3 is TGTGCCAGCAGCGTAGCCGCCGGGGAGCTGTTTTTT.

DNA of the CDR3: TGTGCCAGCAGCCGCACCCCTCAGACAGGAGACAATGAGCAGTTCTTC. Amino acid sequence: CASSRTPQTGDNEQFF. The genes are TRBV6-1 and TRBJ2-1; a weak D match, TRBD1 (6 bases). Germline values: CDR1 MNHNS, CDR2 SASEGT. The CDR3 has 16 amino acids. The ends were cut back, 6 bases at V and 5 bases at J, with 20 bases in the middle.

The gene calls are TRBV13 and TRBJ2-7; D unresolved. From germline, CDR1 is PRHDT and CDR2 FYEKMQ (reference sequence). Trimming removed 5 bases at V and 3 bases at J, with 14 bases between. CDR3 length equals 14 residues. The CDR3 reads CASSVSRLSYEQYF. The CDR3 nucleotides are TGTGCCAGCAGCGTGAGTCGGTTAAGCTACGAGCAGTACTTC.

This rearrangement joins TRBV7-9 to TRBJ2-7; 7 nucleotides match TRBD2. Germline-derived CDR1 and CDR2 are SEHNR and FQNEAQ (reference sequence). Germline trimming cut 5 bases from V and 1 base from J; bases unmatched to any gene: 11. CDR3 size: 16 residues. In DNA form, the CDR3 reads TGTGCCAGCAGCCCCGCGATTAGCGGGTCTTCCTACGAGCAGTACTTC. This encodes CASSPAISGSSYEQYF.

V gene TRBV5-1 combines with J gene TRBJ2-1; 8 bases fit TRBD1. The CDR3 spans 16 residues. Germline CDR1 SGHRS, CDR2 YFSETQ. Trimming at V came to 0 bases and at J to 8 bases, leaving 10 bases not matched to a gene. CDR3 loop: CASSLVGGRGLDEQFF. For the CDR3, the DNA is TGCGCCAGCAGCTTGGTGGGTGGCAGGGGGCTAGATGAGCAGTTCTTC. Looking up the rest from reference TRBV5-1 and TRBJ2-1 gives the full variable domain: KAGVTQTPRYLIKTRGQQVTLSCSPISGHRSVSWYQQTPGQGLQFLFEYFSETQRNKGNFPGRFSGRQFSNSRSEMNVSTLELGDSALYLCASSLVGGRGLDEQFFGPGTRLTVL.

As for this clonotype: A read error may explain this, as a much larger clone is one base away. The rearrangement uses TRBV3-1 and TRBJ2-1, with 9 bases identical to TRBD2. Looked up from germline, CDR1 is LGHDT and CDR2 is YNNKEL (reference sequence). The CDR3 has 16 amino acids. This CDR3 is CACSPNSGRLNNEQFF. The CDR3 DNA follows: TGTGCCTGCAGCCCGAACAGCGGGAGGCTAAACAATGAGCAGTTCTTC.

V is TRBV6-2 or TRBV6-3 and J is TRBJ2-3, with TRBD1 matching over 9 bases. Germline V gives CDR1 MNHEY, CDR2 SVGEGT. V trimming: 7 bases; J trimming: 6 bases; junction bases outside the gene matches: 2. The CDR3 has 12 residues. CDR3 loop: CASKGTGDTQYF. The DNA of the CDR3 is TGTGCCAGCAAAGGGACAGGGGATACGCAGTATTTT.

Comments on this clonotype: It may be a read error: a sequence one base away is much more abundant. The chain employs TRBV6-9 and TRBJ2-7; 8 bases are a match to TRBD2. CDR3 length equals 17 residues. The junction had 16 bases not matched to a gene; V was cut back by 3 bases and J by 6 bases. The V gene's germline CDR1 is MNHGY and CDR2 SVAAGI. The CDR3 loop reads CASSYAYSGTSSGEQYF. In DNA, the CDR3 is TGTGCCAGCAGTTACGCTTATTCCGGGACTAGTAGTGGCGAGCAGTACTTC.

This clonotype occurred many times. The rearrangement links TRBV2 to TRBJ2-7; TRBD2 might be the D (6 bases). Germline V gene lookup returns CDR1 SNHLY and CDR2 FYNNEI. Trimming removed 7 bases at V and 2 bases at J, with 12 bases between. CDR3 length: 13 amino acids. CDR3 DNA sequence: TGTGCCAGCACGGCTAGCGCGGCCTACGAGCAGTACTTC. It encodes CASTASAAYEQYF.

The genes are TRBV7-9 and TRBJ1-1; 7 nucleotides align to TRBD1. Trimming at V came to 5 bases and at J to 5 bases, leaving 8 bases not matched to a gene. This CDR3 has 14 residues. Germline assignment: CDR1 SEHNR and CDR2 FQNEAQ (reference sequence). The CDR3 here is CASSLGQVWTEAFF. CDR3 sequence (DNA): TGTGCCAGCAGCCTCGGACAGGTTTGGACTGAAGCTTTCTTT.

On this clonotype itself: Just one base apart from a much larger clone, this may be a read error. The CDR3 DNA sequence: TGTGCCAGCAGCTCAGATCAAGTAGGCGGGAGCCAAGAGACCCAGTACTTC. Protein sequence: CASSSDQVGGSQETQYF. The chain combines TRBV11-3 with TRBJ2-5, with 7 bases matching TRBD2. This CDR3 has 17 amino acids. Germline CDR1 is SGHNT and CDR2 is YENEEA. The V and J ends lost 4 bases and 1 base, in that order; junction bases with no gene match: 12.

This clonotype was counted a few times. The chain links TRBV11-2 to TRBJ2-1; a possible D gene is TRBD2 (6 bases). The CDR3 is 13 residues long. The germline CDR1 and CDR2 sequences are SGHAT and FQNNGV. Deletions cut 0 bases from V and 13 bases from J, with 13 bases between. The CDR3: CASSLEPGALQFF. The CDR3 region has the DNA TGTGCCAGCAGCTTAGAACCGGGAGCTCTCCAGTTCTTC. Using reference TRBV11-2 and TRBJ2-1 for the parts outside the CDR3, the full variable domain is EAGVAQSPRYKIIEKRQSVAFWCNPISGHATLYWYQQILGQGPKLLIQFQNNGVVDDSQLPKDRFSAERLKGVDSTLKIQPAKLEDSAVYLCASSLEPGALQFFGPGTRLTVL.

This clonotype was counted ten times or more. The chain carries TRBV20-1 and TRBJ2-5; 9 bases fit TRBD2. Trimming cost V 4 bases and J 0 bases; bases outside gene matches: 3. Germline lookup yields CDR1 DFQATT and CDR2 SNEGSKA (reference sequence). The CDR3 is 14 amino acids. DNA of the CDR3: TGCAGTGCTACGAGCGGGAGGTACCAAGAGACCCAGTACTTC. The encoded protein is CSATSGRYQETQYF.